This T cell receptor (beta chain) emerged from a study of blood T cell repertoires in COVID-19. Study in general: Samples came from the United States, Italy and Spain, spanning acute and convalescent COVID-19. Sources were T cells, B-cell-depleted T cells, or PBMCs; the material itself was cDNA or gDNA.

This clone was picked up a small number of times. Patients from Seattle were sampled longitudinally, starting during active infection. Here immunoSEQ multiplex PCR was the method, and the copy in TCRdb shows in-frame clones only, minus some. The table includes some 120,000 clones, about 70% detected once. V was pared by 3 bases and J by 2 bases, with 11 bases between. Germline CDR1 reads MDHEN; CDR2 reads SYDVKM. CDR3 size: 15 residues. Sequenced sample: peripheral blood. The receptor comes from an elderly man with COVID-19, enrolled during active disease. The V call is TRBV28, the J call TRBJ1-5; D gene ambiguous. This CDR3 reads CASSFPTSGNQPQHF. The CDR3 bases are TGTGCCAGCAGTTTCCCCACGAGTGGCAATCAGCCCCAGCATTTT.